Presented here are 2 T cell receptor beta chains from one specimen sequenced in a study of breast tumors, draining lymph nodes, adjacent tissues. Axillary draining lymph nodes of breast cancer patients supplied the node samples. TCRdb reprocessed the multiplex PCR reads with MiXCR, giving one entry per CDR3 protein. The repertoire consists of 100,000 to 150,000 distinct CDR3 sequences, with about 20% occurring once and the leading ten covering 3.5% to 4.5%. The sample taken for sequencing was axillary lymph node tissue. Receptors were obtained from a female donor with breast cancer. Some clones in this sample may be carry-over from other donors' samples.

This clonotype was seen ten or more times. The rearrangement uses TRBV27 and TRBJ2-7; D not resolved. The germline V gene encodes CDR1 MNHEY and CDR2 SMNVEV (reference sequence). The germline V and J ends were trimmed by 0 bases and 4 bases, with 7 bases remaining between them. The CDR3 runs 13 residues. The CDR3 coding sequence is TGTGCCAGCAGTTTATCGTATCTTTACGAGCAGTACTTC. Protein product: CASSLSYLYEQYF.

This clonotype was detected many times. This chain links TRBV19 with TRBJ2-3, with TRBD1 identical over 7 bases. V was clipped by 6 bases and J by 1 base; unmatched bases: 7. In germline, CDR1 is LNHDA, CDR2 SQIVND (reference sequence). This CDR3 is built from 15 residues. Written as DNA, the CDR3 is TGTGCCAGTAGGGAAAGACAGGGAGGCACAGATACGCAGTATTTT. It yields the protein CASRERQGGTDTQYF.